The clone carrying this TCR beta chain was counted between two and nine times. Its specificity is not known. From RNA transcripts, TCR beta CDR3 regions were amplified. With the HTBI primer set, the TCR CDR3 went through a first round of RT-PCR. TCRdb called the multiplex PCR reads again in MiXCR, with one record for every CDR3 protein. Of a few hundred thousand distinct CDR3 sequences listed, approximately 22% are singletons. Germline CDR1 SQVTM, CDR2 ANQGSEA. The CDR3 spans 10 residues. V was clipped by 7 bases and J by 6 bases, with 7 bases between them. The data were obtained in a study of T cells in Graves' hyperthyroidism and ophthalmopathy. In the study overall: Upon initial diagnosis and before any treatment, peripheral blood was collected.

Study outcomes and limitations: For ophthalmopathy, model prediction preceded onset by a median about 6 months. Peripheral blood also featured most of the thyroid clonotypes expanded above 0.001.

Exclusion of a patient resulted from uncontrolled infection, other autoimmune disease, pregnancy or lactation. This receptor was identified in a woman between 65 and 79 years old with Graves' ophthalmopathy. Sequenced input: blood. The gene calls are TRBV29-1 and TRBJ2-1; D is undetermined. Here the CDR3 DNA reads TGCAGCGGCTGGGGCAATGAGCAGTTCTTC. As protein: CSGWGNEQFF.